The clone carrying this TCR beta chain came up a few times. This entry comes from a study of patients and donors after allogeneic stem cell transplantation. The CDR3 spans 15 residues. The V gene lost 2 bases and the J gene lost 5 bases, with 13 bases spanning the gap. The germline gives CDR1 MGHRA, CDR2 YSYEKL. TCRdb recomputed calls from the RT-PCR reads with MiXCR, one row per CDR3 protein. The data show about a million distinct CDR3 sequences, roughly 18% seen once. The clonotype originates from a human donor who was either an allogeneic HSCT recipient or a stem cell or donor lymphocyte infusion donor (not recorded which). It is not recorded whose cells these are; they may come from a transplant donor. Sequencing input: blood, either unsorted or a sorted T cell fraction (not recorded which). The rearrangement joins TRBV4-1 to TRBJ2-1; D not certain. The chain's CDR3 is CASSQIGSGDNEQFF. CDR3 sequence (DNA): TGCGCCAGCAGCCAAATTGGCAGTGGGGACAATGAGCAGTTCTTC.